The clone carrying this T cell receptor (beta chain) came up many times. Antigen unknown. These data originate in a study of T cells after yellow fever vaccination. The germline gives CDR1 SGHTA, CDR2 FQGNSA. This CDR3 has 15 amino acids. Deletions cut 4 bases from V and 5 bases from J, with 16 bases between. TCRdb ran MiXCR on the 5' RACE reads and lists one entry per CDR3 protein. The table has some 300,000 distinct CDR3 sequences, around a tenth seen once; the top ten hold over 3%. Study results and limitations: Abundant bulk-population clonotypes could contaminate the FACS-sorted repertoires. Most primary-vaccination clones recurred post-booster (just under 98% CD4, 88% CD8).

The material was CD4+ T cells sorted from PBMCs, obtained 45 days after the yellow fever booster vaccination. The chain is built from TRBV7-2 and TRBJ2-3; D may be TRBD2 (7 bases). The sequence was obtained from a man aged 18 to 35 who received the YFV17D yellow fever vaccine. The CDR3 protein is CASSSNGGRGDTQYF. Written as DNA, the CDR3 is TGTGCCAGCAGCTCAAACGGGGGGCGCGGAGATACGCAGTATTTT. The full variable domain, completed using reference TRBV7-2 and TRBJ2-3, is GAGVSQSPSNKVTEKGKDVELRCDPISGHTALYWYRQSLGQGLEFLIYFQGNSAPDKSGLPSDRFSAERTGGSVSTLTIQRTQQEDSAVYLCASSSNGGRGDTQYFGPGTRLTVL.